This passage covers 14 T cell receptor beta chains from one sample sequenced in a study of PD-L1 blockade in urothelial cancer. Clones were sequenced by immunoSEQ multiplex PCR, and TCRdb holds only the in-frame ones, with some missing. The sample includes about 70,000 clones, about 85% seen only once; the top ten take about 4.7%. The sample in question was PBMCs, obtained around atezolizumab (anti-PD-L1) treatment. The receptors stem from a man between 70 and 80 years old with urothelial cancer.

The CDR3 DNA reads as TGTGCCAGCAGCCTCGTCGGAGGGCTGAACACTGAAGCTTTCTTT. It specifies CASSLVGGLNTEAFF. The V gene is TRBV7-2, the J gene TRBJ1-1; no clear D gene. The CDR3 runs to 15 residues. CDR1 is SGHTA and CDR2 is FQGNSA in the germline V gene. V lost 5 bases, J lost 0 bases, and 13 bases lay in between.

The chain combines TRBV11-2 with TRBJ1-1, with D perhaps TRBD1 (5 bases). V was trimmed by 5 bases and J by 11 bases, leaving 15 bases between them. Germline V gene sequence: CDR1 SGHAT, CDR2 FQNNGV. The length of the CDR3 is 12 residues. This CDR3 is CASSRGGENAFF. CDR3 in DNA: TGTGCCAGCAGCCGCGGGGGGGAGAACGCTTTCTTT.

V gene TRBV28 combines with J gene TRBJ2-1; no reliable D call. Germline V gene data show CDR1 as MDHEN and CDR2 as SYDVKM. The length of the CDR3 is 11 residues. Trimming took 5 bases from V and 4 from J, leaving 3 bases between them. The CDR3 nucleotides are TGTGCCAGCAGTCTTTACAATGAGCAGTTCTTC. This gives the protein CASSLYNEQFF.

The J gene is TRBJ1-3, the V gene TRBV15, with a possible D match to TRBD1 (5 bases). The V gene lost 0 bases and the J gene lost 2 bases, with 14 bases spanning the gap. The germline V gene has CDR1 LNHNV and CDR2 YYDKDF (reference sequence). The CDR3 contains 17 residues. Here the CDR3 DNA reads TGTGCCACCAGCAGAGATCGGCAGGGCCAGACTGGAAACACCATATATTTT. It is translated as CATSRDRQGQTGNTIYF. The whole variable domain, remainder taken from reference TRBV15 and TRBJ1-3, is DAMVIQNPRYQVTQFGKPVTLSCSQTLNHNVMYWYQQKSSQAPKLLFHYYDKDFNNEADTPDNFQSRRPNTSFCFLDIRSPGLGDTAMYLCATSRDRQGQTGNTIYFGEGSWLTVV.

This chain uses TRBV7-6 with TRBJ1-1, with 8 bases lining up with TRBD1. In germline, CDR1 is SGHVS, CDR2 FNYEAQ. This CDR3 is built from 14 residues. V gave up 5 bases and J gave up 4 bases; unmatched junction bases: 6. Here the CDR3 DNA reads TGTGCCAGCAGCGCGGACAGGGTATCCACTGAAGCTTTCTTT. Translated: CASSADRVSTEAFF.

The chain links TRBV9 to TRBJ2-2; 10 bases map to TRBD2. The CDR3 is made up of 17 amino acids. CDR1 and CDR2 from the germline V gene are SGDLS and YYNGEE. Germline trimming cut 4 bases from V and 8 bases from J; bases unmatched to any gene: 14. The chain's CDR3 is CASSPRSGRAVEGELFF. The CDR3 DNA sequence: TGTGCCAGCAGCCCTCGAAGCGGGAGGGCCGTCGAAGGGGAGCTGTTTTTT.

The J gene is TRBJ1-3, the V gene TRBV9; TRBD1 matches 8 bases. V shed 5 bases, J shed 0 bases, and the junction held 10 bases outside the gene matches. CDR1 is SGDLS and CDR2 is YYNGEE in the germline V gene. This CDR3 is 17 amino acids long. The CDR3 nucleotides read TGTGCCAGCAGTCACCCTTTAGACAGGGGCTCTGGAAACACCATATATTTT. The encoded protein is CASSHPLDRGSGNTIYF. The entire variable domain, with the rest obtained from reference TRBV9 and TRBJ1-3, is as follows: DSGVTQTPKHLITATGQRVTLRCSPRSGDLSVYWYQQSLDQGLQFLIQYYNGEERAKGNILERFSAQQFPDLHSELNLSSLELGDSALYFCASSHPLDRGSGNTIYFGEGSWLTVV.

V gene TRBV28 combines with J gene TRBJ1-2, with 8 bases identical to TRBD1. Germline trimming cut 7 bases from V and 4 bases from J; bases unmatched to any gene: 8. This CDR3 is 14 amino acids long. Germline CDR1 MDHEN, CDR2 SYDVKM. This chain's CDR3 is CASTSAGGPYGYTF. The CDR3 DNA sequence: TGTGCCAGCACCTCCGCAGGGGGCCCCTATGGCTACACCTTC.

This clone was detected a few times. This chain uses TRBV5-1 with TRBJ2-7, with TRBD1 matching over 7 bases. The trim removed 3 bases at V and 0 bases at J, leaving 3 bases unmatched. The CDR3 totals 14 residues. CDR1 is SGHRS, CDR2 YFSETQ, per germline. The CDR3 sequence: CASSSRTGSYEQYF. CDR3 DNA: TGCGCCAGCAGCTCCCGGACAGGCTCCTACGAGCAGTACTTC.

CDR3 sequence reads: CASSLRTSGSNEQFF. CDR3 DNA sequence: TGCGCCAGCAGCCTGCGGACTAGCGGGAGTAATGAGCAGTTCTTC. This chain links TRBV5-1 with TRBJ2-1; TRBD2 agrees at 13 bases. The junction had 5 bases not matched to a gene; V was cut back by 4 bases and J by 7 bases. Germline V lookup: CDR1 SGHRS, CDR2 YFSETQ. The length of the CDR3 is 15 residues.

The V and J genes are TRBV9 and TRBJ2-1; D is undetermined. Trimming pared 0 bases from V and 6 bases from J, leaving 10 bases between. The CDR3 has 14 residues. CDR1 and CDR2 from the germline V gene are SGDLS and YYNGEE. The CDR3 DNA sequence: TGTGCCAGCAGCGTAGGAAGTAGCCTCAATGAGCAGTTCTTC. Its translation is CASSVGSSLNEQFF.

This clone was found many times. The rearrangement links TRBV11-2 to TRBJ2-7; D not resolved. CDR1 SGHAT and CDR2 FQNNGV come from the germline V gene. This CDR3 is built from 10 residues. The ends were cut back, 8 bases at V and 5 bases at J, with 7 bases in the middle. The CDR3 loop reads CASSLNEQYF. CDR3 DNA sequence: TGTGCCAGCTCACTCAACGAGCAGTACTTC.

The CDR3 is CASDPAGLGGQYEQFF. CDR3 bases: TGCGCCAGCGACCCGGCTGGACTAGGGGGTCAGTATGAGCAGTTCTTC. The chain links TRBV4-1 to TRBJ2-1; D is possibly TRBD2 (7 bases). CDR1 and CDR2 from the germline V gene are MGHRA and YSYEKL. Deletions cut 8 bases from V and 8 bases from J, with 25 bases between. The CDR3 loop spans 16 amino acids.

This sequence joins TRBV6-5 and TRBJ2-2, with TRBD1 as a possible D gene (6 bases). CDR3 length equals 12 residues. Trimming removed 5 bases at V and 12 bases at J, with 13 bases between. The germline V gene encodes CDR1 MNHEY and CDR2 SVGAGI. The CDR3 DNA sequence: TGTGCCAGCAGTCTCGGACAGTTTCAGCTGTTTTTT. Translating gives CASSLGQFQLFF.